This T cell receptor beta chain was profiled in a study of T cell responses to AZD1222 COVID-19 vaccine. The assay was immunoSEQ multiplex PCR, and TCRdb's table has in-frame clones only and misses some. This sample has under 95,000 clones; around 90% occur once, and the top ten carry 8.4%. There are 17 residues in the CDR3. Germline V lookup: CDR1 SGHVS, CDR2 FNYEAQ. V was clipped by 2 bases and J by 1 base; unmatched bases: 11. The sequencing here drew on peripheral blood, taken on day 0 of AZD1222 vaccination. This chain links TRBV7-6 with TRBJ2-7; 7 bases fit TRBD1. The TCR was taken from an adult in good health. CDR3 in amino acids: CASSLSPTGVGSYEQYF. The CDR3 nucleotides are TGTGCCAGCAGCTTATCACCTACAGGGGTTGGGTCCTACGAGCAGTACTTC.